Only one count was recorded for the clone carrying this T cell receptor (beta chain). This sample was taken from a study of shared clonotypes between healthy human individuals. Here immunoSEQ multiplex PCR was the method, and the copy in TCRdb shows in-frame clones only, minus some. The sample has fewer than 850,000 clones, approximately 97% seen once. CD45RO-negative cells were positively selected for CCR7, leaving out terminally differentiated effector memory CD45RA+ cells. The germline gives CDR1 LNHDA, CDR2 SQIVND (reference sequence). Trimming stripped 6 bases from V and 3 bases from J, with 18 bases between. CDR3 length equals 15 residues.

The genes are TRBV19 and TRBJ2-7; perhaps TRBD1 as D (6 bases). The receptor's source is a man aged 25 to 40 in good health. Sequencing was done on a sample of naive CD8+ T cells sorted from blood. CDR3 amino acids: CASSPGIQGYYEQYF. As DNA, the CDR3 is TGTGCCAGTAGCCCCGGTATCCAGGGGTACTACGAGCAGTACTTC.